One and the same sample provided the 21 T cell receptor beta chains below, sequenced in a study of T-cell reconstitution after alpha-beta-depleted transplantation in children. Unique molecular identifiers were used to barcode this TCRbeta library. In TCRdb, the PCR reads were re-called with MiXCR into one record per CDR3 protein. Of some 530,000 distinct CDR3 sequences listed, approximately 13% are singletons. This sample comprised PBMCs from the stem cell graft donor, obtained from the stem cell graft. These receptors all stem from a human donor who donated a stem cell graft to a child with combined immunodeficiency.

V is TRBV12-3 or TRBV12-4 and J is TRBJ1-4; TRBD1 might be the D (6 bases). The length of the CDR3 is 13 residues. Trimming shortened V by 5 bases and J by 8 bases, and 12 bases separated the two germline ends. CDR3 bases: TGTGCCAGCAGTCTGACAGGTCCCGAAAAACTGTTTTTT. This translates into CASSLTGPEKLFF.

Many counts were recorded for this clonotype. J is TRBJ2-3 and V is TRBV15; D not certain. The germline V gene encodes CDR1 LNHNV and CDR2 YYDKDF (reference sequence). V was shortened by 2 bases and J by 6 bases, with 6 bases between the two germline ends. The CDR3 totals 12 residues. The CDR3 loop is CATSRPSDTQYF. In DNA, the CDR3 is TGTGCCACCAGCAGACCTAGTGATACGCAGTATTTT.

This clonotype turned up a few times. This chain joins TRBV12-3 or TRBV12-4 and TRBJ2-4; possibly TRBD1 or TRBD2 for D (6 bases each). This CDR3 comprises 16 residues. Trimming removed 6 bases from V and 6 bases from J, with 21 bases in between. The CDR3, as DNA: TGTGCCAGCAGCGACCCCGGGGGCAGGGGAGGAAACATTCAGTACTTC. Encoded protein: CASSDPGGRGGNIQYF.

This clonotype was detected many times. The J gene is TRBJ2-5, the V gene TRBV29-1, with 8 positions matching TRBD1. V gave up 0 bases and J gave up 4 bases; unmatched junction bases: 4. Germline V gives CDR1 SQVTM, CDR2 ANQGSEA. This CDR3 contains 14 residues. CDR3 DNA: TGCAGCGTTGAAGACAGGGGGCATGGAGAGACCCAGTACTTC. Translation gives CSVEDRGHGETQYF.

This clonotype occurred a few times. The chain uses TRBV10-3 and TRBJ2-3; 7 nucleotides match TRBD2. In germline, CDR1 is ENHRY, CDR2 SYGVKD. V shed 4 bases and J 2 bases; nucleotides not matched to a gene: 9. The CDR3 totals 16 residues. CDR3 sequence (DNA): TGTGCCATCAGTGGAGGCCCTAGCGGCTACACAGATACGCAGTATTTT. Its protein is CAISGGPSGYTDTQYF.

The table lists this clonotype with many counts. CDR3 residues: CASSPSGGFYEQYF. The CDR3 DNA reads TGTGCCAGCAGCCCTAGCGGGGGGTTCTACGAGCAGTACTTC. The chain combines TRBV7-9 with TRBJ2-7, with TRBD2 matching over 11 bases. This CDR3 is built from 14 residues. CDR1 and CDR2 from the germline V gene are SEHNR and FQNEAQ (reference sequence). Trimming cost V 5 bases and J 3 bases; bases outside gene matches: 3.

This clonotype occurred a few times. The genes are TRBV7-2 and TRBJ1-2; D call uncertain. The CDR3 spans 16 residues. Germline V gene lookup returns CDR1 SGHTA and CDR2 FQGNSA. Deletions cut 4 bases from V and 0 bases from J, with 15 bases between. CDR3 amino acids: CASSSTPTDSNYGYTF. CDR3 DNA sequence: TGTGCCAGCAGCTCCACCCCCACAGATTCTAACTATGGCTACACCTTC.

This clonotype turned up a few times. The V and J genes are TRBV27 and TRBJ2-5, with 9 positions matching TRBD1. This CDR3 is 12 amino acids long. Germline CDR1 MNHEY, CDR2 SMNVEV (reference sequence). Trimming at V came to 9 bases and at J to 5 bases, leaving 4 bases not matched to a gene. CDR3 DNA: TGTGCCAGTCGACAGGGGGTGGAGACCCAGTACTTC. It is translated as CASRQGVETQYF.

This clonotype has at least ten counts. The rearrangement joins TRBV6-5 to TRBJ2-3; D may be TRBD2 (6 bases). The V gene's germline CDR1 is MNHEY and CDR2 SVGAGI. Trimming removed 2 bases at V and 8 bases at J, with 11 bases between. The CDR3 has 13 amino acids. This chain's CDR3 is CASSYRLDGTQYF. The CDR3 DNA is TGTGCCAGCAGTTACAGACTAGACGGTACGCAGTATTTT.

In this sample, this clonotype turned up a few times. V gene TRBV7-3 combines with J gene TRBJ2-3; the match to TRBD2 covers 7 bases. The germline gives CDR1 SGHTA, CDR2 FQGTGA. This CDR3 contains 15 residues. The ends lost 5 bases at V and 3 bases at J; junction bases unmatched: 8. The chain's CDR3 is CASSQSGMMTDTQYF. Written as DNA, the CDR3 is TGTGCCAGCAGCCAGAGCGGGATGATGACAGATACGCAGTATTTT.

This clonotype was recorded once. J is TRBJ2-1 and V is TRBV6-4, with TRBD1 matching over 7 bases. Germline CDR1 and CDR2: MRHNA and SNTAGT. The CDR3 contains 14 residues. J was trimmed by 8 bases and V by 3 bases; bases with no gene match: 7. The CDR3: CASSETGFGDEQFF. CDR3 nucleotides: TGTGCCAGCAGTGAGACAGGGTTCGGTGATGAGCAGTTCTTC.

This clonotype was observed a handful of times. J is TRBJ2-2 and V is TRBV20-1; D remains ambiguous. Germline CDR1 is DFQATT and CDR2 is SNEGSKA (reference sequence). Trimming cost V 6 bases and J 2 bases, with 7 bases left between them. This CDR3 region has 12 residues. The CDR3 region has the DNA TGCAGTGCCCTCACTAACACCGGGGAGCTGTTTTTT. Its translation is CSALTNTGELFF.

The chain has TRBV20-1 and TRBJ1-3, with 9 positions matching TRBD1. V gave up 2 bases and J gave up 4 bases; unmatched junction bases: 15. The germline gives CDR1 DFQATT, CDR2 SNEGSKA (reference sequence). This CDR3 contains 18 residues. The CDR3 is CSARRPGTGRFSGNTIYF. CDR3 coding DNA: TGCAGTGCTAGACGTCCCGGGACAGGGAGGTTTTCCGGAAACACCATATATTTT.

This clonotype was counted many times. The chain uses TRBV5-6 and TRBJ2-5, with D perhaps matching TRBD1 or TRBD2 (5 bases each). V dropped 5 bases and J dropped 5 bases, with 16 bases sitting between them. Germline V gene lookup returns CDR1 SGHDT and CDR2 YYEEEE. This CDR3 is 14 amino acids long. CDR3 in DNA: TGTGCCAGCAGAACGGGACGCCGCGGGGAGACCCAGTACTTC. It specifies CASRTGRRGETQYF.

This clonotype was picked up a small number of times. The chain couples TRBV29-1 to TRBJ2-2; D gene uncertain. From germline, CDR1 is SQVTM and CDR2 ANQGSEA. Trimming cost V 2 bases and J 5 bases, with 12 bases left between them. The CDR3 totals 14 residues. CDR3 region: CSVEYGLRTGELFF. The CDR3 DNA follows: TGCAGCGTTGAATATGGGTTGAGGACCGGGGAGCTGTTTTTT.

In regard to this clonotype: This sequence may be a read error, since a much larger clone differs from it by one base. The V and J genes are TRBV29-1 and TRBJ2-2; D is ambiguous. Germline V gene sequence: CDR1 SQVTM, CDR2 ANQGSEA. The CDR3 length is 13 residues. V was pared by 4 bases and J by 2 bases, with 8 bases between. The CDR3 loop is CSVVTTNTGELFF. As DNA, the CDR3 is TGCAGCGTTGTAACAACAAACACCGGGGAGCTGTTTTTT.

There are many counts of this clonotype. The CDR3 nucleotides are TGTGCCAGCAAGACAGCTAATTCACCCCTCCACTTT. This encodes CASKTANSPLHF. This chain joins TRBV2 and TRBJ1-6, with D tentatively TRBD1 (5 bases). V lost 7 bases to trimming and J lost 6 bases, with 7 bases between them. CDR1 is SNHLY, CDR2 FYNNEI, per germline. This CDR3 is built from 12 residues.

Ten or more counts support this clonotype. The V and J genes are TRBV20-1 and TRBJ2-7, with 10 bases matching TRBD2. The CDR3 totals 14 residues. Per germline, CDR1 DFQATT and CDR2 SNEGSKA (reference sequence). Trimming took 6 bases from V and 3 from J; bases not matched to a gene: 8. The chain's CDR3 is CSAPSASGSYEQYF. DNA for the CDR3: TGCAGTGCCCCGAGCGCTAGCGGGAGCTACGAGCAGTACTTC.

The chain couples TRBV12-3 or TRBV12-4 to TRBJ2-6; no clear D. V was clipped by 3 bases and J by 0 bases, with 9 bases between them. The CDR3 runs to 16 residues. CDR3 residues: CASSLGRYSGANVLTF. DNA of the CDR3: TGTGCCAGCAGTTTGGGCAGGTACTCTGGGGCCAACGTCCTGACTTTC.

This clonotype was seen a few times. V usage is TRBV21-1 and J usage is TRBJ2-7; the D call in the table, TRBD1, was not verified against the DNA. TRBV21-1 is annotated as a pseudogene. This CDR3 has 14 residues. The CDR3 DNA reads TGTGCCAGCAGCGAAGGGACAGGGGGCTACGAGCAGTACTTC. Its translation is CASSEGTGGYEQYF.

This clonotype was picked up many times. This sequence joins TRBV7-9 and TRBJ1-1; no clear D. Germline lookup yields CDR1 SEHNR and CDR2 FQNEAQ (reference sequence). The germline V and J ends were trimmed by 2 bases and 6 bases, with 10 bases remaining between them. CDR3 length: 13 amino acids. The DNA for the CDR3 is TGTGCCAGCAGCTTAAGTCAATTAGCTGAAGCTTTCTTT. This codes for CASSLSQLAEAFF. Using reference TRBV7-9 and TRBJ1-1 for the parts outside the CDR3, the full variable domain is DTGVSQNPRHKITKRGQNVTFRCDPISEHNRLYWYRQTLGQGPEFLTYFQNEAQLEKSRLLSDRFSAERPKGSFSTLEIQRTEQGDSAMYLCASSLSQLAEAFFGQGTRLTVV.